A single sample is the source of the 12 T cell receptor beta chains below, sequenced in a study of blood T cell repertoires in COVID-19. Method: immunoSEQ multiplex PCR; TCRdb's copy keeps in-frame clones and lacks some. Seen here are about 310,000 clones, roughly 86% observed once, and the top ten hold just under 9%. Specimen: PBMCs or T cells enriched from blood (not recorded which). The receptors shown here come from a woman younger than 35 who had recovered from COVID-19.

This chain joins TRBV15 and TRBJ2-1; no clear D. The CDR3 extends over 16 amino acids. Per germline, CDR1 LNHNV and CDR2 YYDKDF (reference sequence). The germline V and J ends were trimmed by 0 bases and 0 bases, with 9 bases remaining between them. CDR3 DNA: TGTGCCACCAGCAGAGATTTTCCTAGCTCCTACAATGAGCAGTTCTTC. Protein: CATSRDFPSSYNEQFF.

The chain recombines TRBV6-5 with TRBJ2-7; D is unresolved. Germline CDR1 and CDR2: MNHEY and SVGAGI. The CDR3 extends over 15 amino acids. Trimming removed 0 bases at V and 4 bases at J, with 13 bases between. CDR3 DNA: TGTGCCAGCAGTTACTCTCCTCCCGGAGTGTACGAGCAGTACTTC. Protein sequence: CASSYSPPGVYEQYF.

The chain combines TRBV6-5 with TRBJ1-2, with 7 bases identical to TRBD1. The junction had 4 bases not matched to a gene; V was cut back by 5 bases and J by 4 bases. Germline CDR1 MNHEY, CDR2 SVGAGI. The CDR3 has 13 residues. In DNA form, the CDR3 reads TGTGCCAGCAGTCCGAGGGACAGCTATGGCTACACCTTC. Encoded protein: CASSPRDSYGYTF.

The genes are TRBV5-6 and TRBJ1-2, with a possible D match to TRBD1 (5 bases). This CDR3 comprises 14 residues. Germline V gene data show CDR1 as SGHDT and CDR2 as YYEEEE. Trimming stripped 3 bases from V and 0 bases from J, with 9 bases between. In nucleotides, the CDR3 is TGTGCCAGCAGCTCGGGACTCACTAACTATGGCTACACCTTC. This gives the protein CASSSGLTNYGYTF.

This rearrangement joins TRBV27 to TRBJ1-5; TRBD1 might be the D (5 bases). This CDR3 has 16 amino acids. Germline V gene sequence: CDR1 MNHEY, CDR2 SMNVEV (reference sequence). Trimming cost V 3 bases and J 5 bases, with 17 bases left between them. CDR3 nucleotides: TGTGCCAGCAGTTTTAATGAGGGGAGGGGAGATCAGCCCCAGCATTTT. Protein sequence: CASSFNEGRGDQPQHF.

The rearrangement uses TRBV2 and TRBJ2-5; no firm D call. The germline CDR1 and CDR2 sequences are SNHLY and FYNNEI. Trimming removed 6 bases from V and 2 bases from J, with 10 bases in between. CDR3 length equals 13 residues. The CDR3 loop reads CASSVDTQETQYF. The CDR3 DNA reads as TGTGCCAGCAGCGTCGACACTCAAGAGACCCAGTACTTC.

The CDR3: CASSSGGGGFADTQYF. The CDR3 nucleotides read TGTGCCAGCAGCTCTGGAGGAGGGGGCTTTGCAGATACGCAGTATTTT. V is TRBV7-9 and J is TRBJ2-3; tentatively, D is TRBD1 (7 bases). V was trimmed by 4 bases and J by 4 bases, leaving 18 bases between them. The germline gives CDR1 SEHNR, CDR2 FQNEAQ (reference sequence). The CDR3 has 16 amino acids.

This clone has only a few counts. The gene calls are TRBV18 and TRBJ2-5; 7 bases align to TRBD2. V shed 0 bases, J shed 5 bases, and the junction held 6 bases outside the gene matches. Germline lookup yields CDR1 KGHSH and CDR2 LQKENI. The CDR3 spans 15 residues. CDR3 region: CASSPPLGGVETQYF. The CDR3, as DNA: TGTGCCAGCTCACCACCTCTGGGAGGGGTCGAGACCCAGTACTTC.

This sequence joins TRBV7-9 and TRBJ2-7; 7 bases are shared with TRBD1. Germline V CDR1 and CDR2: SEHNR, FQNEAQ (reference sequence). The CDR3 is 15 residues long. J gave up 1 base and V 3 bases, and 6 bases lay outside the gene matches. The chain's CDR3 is CASSFNLGQSYEQYF. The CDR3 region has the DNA TGTGCCAGCAGCTTTAACCTGGGACAGTCCTACGAGCAGTACTTC.

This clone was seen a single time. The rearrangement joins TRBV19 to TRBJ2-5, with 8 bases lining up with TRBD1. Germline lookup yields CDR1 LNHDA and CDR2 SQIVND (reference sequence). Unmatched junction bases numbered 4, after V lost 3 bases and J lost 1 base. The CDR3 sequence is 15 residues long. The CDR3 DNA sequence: TGTGCCAGTAGTATGACAGGGGCCAGCCAAGAGACCCAGTACTTC. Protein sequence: CASSMTGASQETQYF.

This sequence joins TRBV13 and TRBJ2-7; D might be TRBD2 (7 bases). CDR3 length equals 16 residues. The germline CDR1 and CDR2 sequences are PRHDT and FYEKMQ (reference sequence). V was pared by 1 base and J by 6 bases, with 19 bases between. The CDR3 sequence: CASSLVPGGPVSEQYF. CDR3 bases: TGTGCCAGCAGCTTAGTGCCGGGGGGCCCCGTGAGCGAGCAGTACTTC.

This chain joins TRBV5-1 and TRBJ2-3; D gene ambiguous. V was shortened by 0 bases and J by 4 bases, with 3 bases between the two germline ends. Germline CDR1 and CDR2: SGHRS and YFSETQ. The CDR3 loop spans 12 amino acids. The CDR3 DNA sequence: TGCGCCAGCAGCTTGGTCGCAGATACGCAGTATTTT. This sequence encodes CASSLVADTQYF.